This T cell receptor beta chain is drawn from a study of CD8 T cells in ankylosing spondylitis. General observations from the study: Some motif variants had been reported before (in reactive arthritis synovial fluid and blood). In ankylosing spondylitis blood, a motif of roughly eight highly homologous TCR beta variants appeared characteristic.

This clonotype has just a few counts. Its antigen is unknown. Trimming cost V 0 bases and J 0 bases, with 9 bases left between them. CDR3 size: 15 residues. The germline V gene encodes CDR1 DFQATT and CDR2 SNEGSKA (reference sequence). TCRdb re-called the 5' RACE reads with MiXCR, one entry per CDR3 protein. The sample consists of hundreds of thousands of distinct CDR3 sequences, 20% to 30% of them appearing once. V usage is TRBV20-1 and J usage is TRBJ1-3; the D gene is possibly TRBD1 (6 bases). The receptor was isolated from a male donor with ankylosing spondylitis. The sequencing input was blood, either unsorted or a sorted T cell fraction (not recorded which). In nucleotides, the CDR3 is TGCAGTGCTAGAGACGACAGGCACTCTGGAAACACCATATATTTT. Translation: CSARDDRHSGNTIYF.